These T cell receptor beta chains were read from a single sample in a study of CD8 T cells in Susac syndrome. TCRdb passed the immunoSEQ multiplex PCR reads through MiXCR, listing each CDR3 protein once. The sample carries under 200,000 distinct CDR3 sequences, under 95% recorded once. Sequencing input: CD4+ T cells from PBMCs. The receptors were gathered from a human donor in good health. CDR3s include the opening cysteine and the closing phenylalanine or tryptophan. The D gene is left open where the match is weak. Clone size is not always given. Where it is, it says once, few, many or a class for expanded clones.

cdr3_nt: TGTGCCAGCAAGGTGTTAGCGGGAGCAGATACGCAGTATTTT; cdr3_aa: CASKVLAGADTQYF; j_call: TRBJ2-3; d_call: TRBD2; v_call: TRBV2; clone_size: NA
cdr3_nt: TGTGCCAGCAGCGCCAGGACAGGGGCTCAAGAGCAGTACTTC; cdr3_aa: CASSARTGAQEQYF; j_call: TRBJ2-7; d_call: TRBD1; v_call: TRBV9; clone_size: NA
cdr3_nt: TGTGCCAGCGACCCGGGCAGGGGCGGCACTGAAGCTTTCTTT; cdr3_aa: CASDPGRGGTEAFF; j_call: TRBJ1-1; d_call: NA; v_call: TRBV25-1; clone_size: NA
cdr3_nt: TGTGCCAGCAGCCCTACCTGGCCAAGGGCGAGGGCCACCATATATTTT; cdr3_aa: CASSPTWPRARATIYF; j_call: TRBJ1-3; d_call: NA; v_call: TRBV16; clone_size: once
cdr3_nt: TGTGCCAGCACCCAGGGCTCCTCCTATAATTCACCCCTCCACTTT; cdr3_aa: CASTQGSSYNSPLHF; j_call: TRBJ1-6; d_call: NA; v_call: TRBV7-2; clone_size: NA
cdr3_nt: TGTGCCAGCAGCCAGTATAGCGGGAGAGAACGCGAGCAGTACTTC; cdr3_aa: CASSQYSGREREQYF; j_call: TRBJ2-7; d_call: TRBD2; v_call: TRBV4-2; clone_size: NA
cdr3_nt: TGTGCCAGCAGCGCGGGGTTGTTTTCTGGAAACACCATATATTTT; cdr3_aa: CASSAGLFSGNTIYF; j_call: TRBJ1-3; d_call: NA; v_call: TRBV7-9; clone_size: NA
cdr3_nt: TGTGCCAGCAGTTCCCCCGGACAGGGGGACACTGAAGCTTTCTTT; cdr3_aa: CASSSPGQGDTEAFF; j_call: TRBJ1-1; d_call: TRBD1; v_call: TRBV6-2/TRBV6-3; clone_size: NA
cdr3_nt: TGTGCCAGCTCATTAAGGGTAGCAACTAATGAAAAACTGTTTTTT; cdr3_aa: CASSLRVATNEKLFF; j_call: TRBJ1-4; d_call: NA; v_call: TRBV27; clone_size: NA
cdr3_nt: TGTGCCAGCAGTAAGGGGCAGGAGAATGAAAAACTGTTTTTT; cdr3_aa: CASSKGQENEKLFF; j_call: TRBJ1-4; d_call: NA; v_call: TRBV2; clone_size: NA
cdr3_nt: TGCAGTGCTGAGGCACTAAAGGCTCTGAATGAGCAGTTCTTC; cdr3_aa: CSAEALKALNEQFF; j_call: TRBJ2-1; d_call: NA; v_call: TRBV20-1; clone_size: NA
cdr3_nt: TGCGCCAGCAGCCAAGTAAGCGGGTACTCTGGAAACACCATATATTTT; cdr3_aa: CASSQVSGYSGNTIYF; j_call: TRBJ1-3; d_call: NA; v_call: TRBV4-3; clone_size: NA
cdr3_nt: TGTGCCAGCAGCCTCCGGACAGGGGCCTCTGGAAACACCATATATTTT; cdr3_aa: CASSLRTGASGNTIYF; j_call: TRBJ1-3; d_call: TRBD1; v_call: TRBV5-6; clone_size: NA
cdr3_nt: TGTGCCTGGAGTGTAATACGGGTTAATTCACCCCTCCACTTT; cdr3_aa: CAWSVIRVNSPLHF; j_call: TRBJ1-6; d_call: NA; v_call: TRBV30; clone_size: NA
cdr3_nt: TGCAGTGCCCCAAGGACTAGCGGCACAGATACGCAGTATTTT; cdr3_aa: CSAPRTSGTDTQYF; j_call: TRBJ2-3; d_call: TRBD2; v_call: TRBV20-1; clone_size: NA
cdr3_nt: TGTGCCAGCAGCTACCTCTCCCCCTTGATTAGCGGGAGGTCCCAAGAGACCCAGTACTTC; cdr3_aa: CASSYLSPLISGRSQETQYF; j_call: TRBJ2-5; d_call: TRBD2; v_call: TRBV7-3; clone_size: NA
cdr3_nt: TGCTTACCCTCGGTGCCGCAGGACGAGCAGTACTTC; cdr3_aa: CLPSVPQDEQYF; j_call: TRBJ2-7; d_call: NA; v_call: TRBV23-1; clone_size: NA
cdr3_nt: TGTGCCAGCAGTGTCCAGGGACTAGCGGATTACAATGAGCAGTTCTTC; cdr3_aa: CASSVQGLADYNEQFF; j_call: TRBJ2-1; d_call: TRBD2; v_call: TRBV2; clone_size: NA
cdr3_nt: TGTGCCAGCAGCTTGGTTGGAGGATCGGCTTTCTTT; cdr3_aa: CASSLVGGSAFF; j_call: TRBJ1-1; d_call: NA; v_call: TRBV5-6; clone_size: NA
cdr3_nt: TGTGCCAGCAGTATACAGGGGGCTGACGAGCAGTACTTC; cdr3_aa: CASSIQGADEQYF; j_call: TRBJ2-7; d_call: TRBD1; v_call: TRBV6-5; clone_size: NA
cdr3_nt: TGTGCCAGTAGTATAGCGGGGAACTCCTACGAGCAGTACTTC; cdr3_aa: CASSIAGNSYEQYF; j_call: TRBJ2-7; d_call: NA; v_call: TRBV19; clone_size: NA
cdr3_nt: TGTGCCAGCAGCCCCCGCCAGGGGTCAACCACAGATACGCAGTATTTT; cdr3_aa: CASSPRQGSTTDTQYF; j_call: TRBJ2-3; d_call: NA; v_call: TRBV3-1; clone_size: NA
cdr3_nt: TGTGCCAGCAGTTTTAGGGACAGGGGGACCTACGAGCAGTACTTC; cdr3_aa: CASSFRDRGTYEQYF; j_call: TRBJ2-7; d_call: TRBD1; v_call: TRBV12-3/TRBV12-4; clone_size: NA
cdr3_nt: TGTGCCAGCAGTTATACAGGGCTGGACTATGGCTACACCTTC; cdr3_aa: CASSYTGLDYGYTF; j_call: TRBJ1-2; d_call: NA; v_call: TRBV6-5; clone_size: NA
cdr3_nt: TGTGCCAGCAGTTACAGGCACACTGAAGCTTTCTTT; cdr3_aa: CASSYRHTEAFF; j_call: TRBJ1-1; d_call: NA; v_call: TRBV6-2/TRBV6-3; clone_size: NA
cdr3_nt: TGTGCCAGCAGAGCCGGGGGACAGGGATATCAGCCCCAGCATTTT; cdr3_aa: CASRAGGQGYQPQHF; j_call: TRBJ1-5; d_call: TRBD1; v_call: TRBV4-2; clone_size: NA
cdr3_nt: TGCAGTGCTAGTGGGCTAGCGGGTCTCTCCTACGAGCAGTACTTC; cdr3_aa: CSASGLAGLSYEQYF; j_call: TRBJ2-7; d_call: TRBD2; v_call: TRBV20-1; clone_size: NA
cdr3_nt: TGTGCCAGCAGCTTAGCCTCCTACAATGAGCAGTTCTTC; cdr3_aa: CASSLASYNEQFF; j_call: TRBJ2-1; d_call: NA; v_call: TRBV11-2; clone_size: NA
cdr3_nt: TGTGCCAGCAGCCCCCAAGGACAGACATACACCGGGGAGCTGTTTTTT; cdr3_aa: CASSPQGQTYTGELFF; j_call: TRBJ2-2; d_call: NA; v_call: TRBV2; clone_size: NA
cdr3_nt: TGTGCCAGCAGCCCTCACACCGGGAATTATAATTCACCCCTCCACTTT; cdr3_aa: CASSPHTGNYNSPLHF; j_call: TRBJ1-6; d_call: NA; v_call: TRBV11-2; clone_size: NA
cdr3_nt: TGTGCCAGTAGTATAGGGGCCCTTAGTACGGCAGACCTCTACAATGAGCAGTTCTTC; cdr3_aa: CASSIGALSTADLYNEQFF; j_call: TRBJ2-1; d_call: NA; v_call: TRBV19; clone_size: NA
cdr3_nt: TGTGCCAGCAGCTTTGGCCGAGCCGGGCCACAAGAGACCCAGTACTTC; cdr3_aa: CASSFGRAGPQETQYF; j_call: TRBJ2-5; d_call: NA; v_call: TRBV7-9; clone_size: NA
cdr3_nt: TGTGCCAGCCTTCTTGCAAACACAGATACGCAGTATTTT; cdr3_aa: CASLLANTDTQYF; j_call: TRBJ2-3; d_call: NA; v_call: TRBV28; clone_size: NA
cdr3_nt: TGCGCCAGCAGCTTAGCGGGGGACCAAGAGACCCAGTACTTC; cdr3_aa: CASSLAGDQETQYF; j_call: TRBJ2-5; d_call: TRBD2; v_call: TRBV5-1; clone_size: NA
cdr3_nt: TGCGCCAGCAGCTTGTTACAGGGCCCTTCGAACACTGAAGCTTTCTTT; cdr3_aa: CASSLLQGPSNTEAFF; j_call: TRBJ1-1; d_call: NA; v_call: TRBV5-1; clone_size: NA
cdr3_nt: TGCAGCGTTGAAGATGACCTCTGGGACACCATATATTTT; cdr3_aa: CSVEDDLWDTIYF; j_call: TRBJ1-3; d_call: NA; v_call: TRBV29-1; clone_size: NA
cdr3_nt: TGCAGTGCTAGAGACAGGACCTACCAAGAGACCCAGTACTTC; cdr3_aa: CSARDRTYQETQYF; j_call: TRBJ2-5; d_call: NA; v_call: TRBV20-1; clone_size: NA
cdr3_nt: TGTGCCAGCAGCCCCCATACCGCTGGCGAGCAGTACTTC; cdr3_aa: CASSPHTAGEQYF; j_call: TRBJ2-7; d_call: NA; v_call: TRBV7-7; clone_size: NA
cdr3_nt: TGTGCCAGCAGTTATTCCGAGGAAAAACTGTTTTTT; cdr3_aa: CASSYSEEKLFF; j_call: TRBJ1-4; d_call: NA; v_call: TRBV6-6; clone_size: NA
cdr3_nt: TGTGCCAGCACCATGGGGGGTTCAGGGAGCAATCAGCCCCAGCATTTT; cdr3_aa: CASTMGGSGSNQPQHF; j_call: TRBJ1-5; d_call: NA; v_call: TRBV7-9; clone_size: NA
cdr3_nt: TGTGCCAGTATCCGGAGCCGTAGCTCCTACGAGCAGTACTTC; cdr3_aa: CASIRSRSSYEQYF; j_call: TRBJ2-7; d_call: NA; v_call: TRBV28; clone_size: once
cdr3_nt: TGTGCCAGCAGTGAAAACAGCGACACTGAAGCTTTCTTT; cdr3_aa: CASSENSDTEAFF; j_call: TRBJ1-1; d_call: NA; v_call: TRBV2; clone_size: NA
cdr3_nt: TGTGCCAGCTCCCGGGAAGACATAGCCAAAAACATTCAGTACTTC; cdr3_aa: CASSREDIAKNIQYF; j_call: TRBJ2-4; d_call: NA; v_call: TRBV28; clone_size: NA
cdr3_nt: TGTGCCAGCAGCTTGATCCGGACAGGGCATGGCTACACCTTC; cdr3_aa: CASSLIRTGHGYTF; j_call: TRBJ1-2; d_call: TRBD1; v_call: TRBV5-6; clone_size: NA
cdr3_nt: TGCAGTGCTAGGGGCAGGACTAGCGGGAGGTCTCTCTACGACGAGCAGTACTTC; cdr3_aa: CSARGRTSGRSLYDEQYF; j_call: TRBJ2-7; d_call: TRBD2; v_call: TRBV20-1; clone_size: once
cdr3_nt: TGTGCCACCAGTGACCGGCACCAGGGGGCTGGAGATACGCAGTATTTT; cdr3_aa: CATSDRHQGAGDTQYF; j_call: TRBJ2-3; d_call: TRBD1; v_call: TRBV24-1; clone_size: NA
cdr3_nt: TGCGCCAGCAGCCAAGAACCGCGGACGGAGAGCTCTGGAAACACCATATATTTT; cdr3_aa: CASSQEPRTESSGNTIYF; j_call: TRBJ1-3; d_call: NA; v_call: TRBV4-3; clone_size: NA
cdr3_nt: TGTGCCAGCAGCCGACAGGGTGCTAATGAAAAACTGTTTTTT; cdr3_aa: CASSRQGANEKLFF; j_call: TRBJ1-4; d_call: TRBD1; v_call: TRBV27; clone_size: NA
cdr3_nt: TGTGCCACCTGGGGGGCAGGGCGCCTGAACACTGAAGCTTTCTTT; cdr3_aa: CATWGAGRLNTEAFF; j_call: TRBJ1-1; d_call: NA; v_call: TRBV6-5; clone_size: NA
cdr3_nt: TGTGCCAGCAATACGGGCGGGACAGCACCTAACTTC; cdr3_aa: CASNTGGTAPNF; j_call: TRBJ2-7; d_call: NA; v_call: TRBV7-2; clone_size: NA
cdr3_nt: TGTGCCAGCAGCTTAGCTCCAGGGGTAATGAACACTGAAGCTTTCTTT; cdr3_aa: CASSLAPGVMNTEAFF; j_call: TRBJ1-1; d_call: NA; v_call: TRBV7-8; clone_size: NA
cdr3_nt: TGTGCCAGCAGCGTAGAACAGCAGGGGACCCAGTACTTC; cdr3_aa: CASSVEQQGTQYF; j_call: TRBJ2-5; d_call: NA; v_call: TRBV9; clone_size: NA
cdr3_nt: TGTGCCAGCAGTGTAACACCGGGACAGGGGGCAGAGACCCAGTACTTC; cdr3_aa: CASSVTPGQGAETQYF; j_call: TRBJ2-5; d_call: TRBD1; v_call: TRBV6-1; clone_size: NA
cdr3_nt: TGCGCCAGCAGCCGGCCGGGACAGTTCTACGAGCAGTACTTC; cdr3_aa: CASSRPGQFYEQYF; j_call: TRBJ2-7; d_call: TRBD1; v_call: TRBV4-1; clone_size: NA